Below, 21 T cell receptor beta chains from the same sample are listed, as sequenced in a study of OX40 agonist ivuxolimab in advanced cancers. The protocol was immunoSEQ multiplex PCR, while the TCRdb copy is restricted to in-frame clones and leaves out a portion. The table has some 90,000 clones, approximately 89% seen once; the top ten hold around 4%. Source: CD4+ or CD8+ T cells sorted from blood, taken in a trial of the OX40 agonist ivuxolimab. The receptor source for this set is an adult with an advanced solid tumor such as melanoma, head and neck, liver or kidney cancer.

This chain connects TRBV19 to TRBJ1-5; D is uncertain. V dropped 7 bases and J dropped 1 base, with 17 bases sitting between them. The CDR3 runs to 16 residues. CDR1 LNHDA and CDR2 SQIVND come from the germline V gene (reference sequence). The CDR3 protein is CASTKLSGQSNQPQHF. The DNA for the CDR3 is TGTGCCAGTACCAAACTGAGCGGGCAGAGCAATCAGCCCCAGCATTTT.

CDR3 sequence reads: CASSLGGALTDTQYF. CDR3 bases: TGCGCCAGCAGCTTGGGCGGGGCATTGACAGATACGCAGTATTTT. This chain joins TRBV5-1 and TRBJ2-3; D perhaps matches TRBD2 (6 bases). CDR1 is SGHRS, CDR2 YFSETQ, per germline. This CDR3 has 15 residues. The V end lost 0 bases, the J end lost 3 bases, and 11 bases lay between the germline ends.

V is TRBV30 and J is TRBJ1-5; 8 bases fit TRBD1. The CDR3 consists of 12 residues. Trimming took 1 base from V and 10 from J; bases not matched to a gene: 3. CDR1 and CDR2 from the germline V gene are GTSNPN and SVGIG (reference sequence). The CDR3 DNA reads TGTGCCTGGAGTGCGGGACAGGAACCCCAGCATTTT. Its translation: CAWSAGQEPQHF.

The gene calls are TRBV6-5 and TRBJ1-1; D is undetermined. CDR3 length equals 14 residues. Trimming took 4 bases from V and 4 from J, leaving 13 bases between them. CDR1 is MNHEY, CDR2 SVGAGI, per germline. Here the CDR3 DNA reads TGTGCCAGCAGTTCCATCGGCAGAGGCACTGAAGCTTTCTTT. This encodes CASSSIGRGTEAFF.

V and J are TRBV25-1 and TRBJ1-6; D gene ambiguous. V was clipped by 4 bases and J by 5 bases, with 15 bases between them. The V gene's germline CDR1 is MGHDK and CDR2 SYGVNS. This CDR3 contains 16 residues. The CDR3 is CASSVISGIDNSPLHF. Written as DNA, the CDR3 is TGTGCCAGCAGTGTAATTTCGGGGATCGATAATTCACCCCTCCACTTT.

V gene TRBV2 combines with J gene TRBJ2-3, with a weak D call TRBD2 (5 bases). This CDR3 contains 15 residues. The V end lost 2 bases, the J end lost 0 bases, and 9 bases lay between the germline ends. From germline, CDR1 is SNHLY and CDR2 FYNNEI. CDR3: CASSENGISTDTQYF. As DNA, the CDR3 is TGTGCCAGCAGTGAAAACGGGATCAGCACAGATACGCAGTATTTT.

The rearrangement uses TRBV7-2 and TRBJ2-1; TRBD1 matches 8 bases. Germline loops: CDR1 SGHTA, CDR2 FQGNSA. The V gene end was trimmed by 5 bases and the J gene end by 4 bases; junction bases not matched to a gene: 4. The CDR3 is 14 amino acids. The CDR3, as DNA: TGTGCCAGCAGCCGGACAGGGCTATACAATGAGCAGTTCTTC. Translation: CASSRTGLYNEQFF.

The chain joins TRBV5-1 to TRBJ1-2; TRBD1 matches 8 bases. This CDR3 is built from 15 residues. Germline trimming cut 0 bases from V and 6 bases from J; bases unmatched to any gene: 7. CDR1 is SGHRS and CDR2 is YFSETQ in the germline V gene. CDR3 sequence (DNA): TGCGCCAGCAGCTTGGAAGGACAGGGCTATGATGGCTACACCTTC. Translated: CASSLEGQGYDGYTF.

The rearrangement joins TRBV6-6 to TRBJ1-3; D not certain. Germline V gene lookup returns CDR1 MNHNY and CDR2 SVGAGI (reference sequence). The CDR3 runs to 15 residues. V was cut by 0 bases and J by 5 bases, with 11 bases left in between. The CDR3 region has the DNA TGTGCCAGCAGTTACTCGATGGGTACAAGAAACACCATATATTTT. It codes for CASSYSMGTRNTIYF.

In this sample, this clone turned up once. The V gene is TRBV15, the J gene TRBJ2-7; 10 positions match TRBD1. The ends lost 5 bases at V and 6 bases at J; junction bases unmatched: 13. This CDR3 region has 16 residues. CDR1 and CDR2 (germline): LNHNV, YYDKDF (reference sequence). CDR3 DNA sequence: TGTGCCACCAGCCGCCGGGTTGGGACAGGGGTTGCCGAGCAGTACTTC. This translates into CATSRRVGTGVAEQYF.

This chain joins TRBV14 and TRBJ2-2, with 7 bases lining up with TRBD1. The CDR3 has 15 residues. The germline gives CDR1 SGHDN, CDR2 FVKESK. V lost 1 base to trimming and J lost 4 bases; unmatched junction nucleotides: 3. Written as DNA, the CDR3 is TGTGCCAGCAGCCAAGGGACAGGACGCACCGGGGAGCTGTTTTTT. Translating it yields CASSQGTGRTGELFF.

CDR3 DNA: TGCGCCAGCAGTGAGTCGACACGTAACTATGGCTACACCTTC. Its translation: CASSESTRNYGYTF. The chain is built from TRBV10-2 and TRBJ1-2, with no clear D. The V end lost 0 bases, the J end lost 1 base, and 6 bases lay between the germline ends. Looked up from germline, CDR1 is WSHSY and CDR2 is SAAADI. This CDR3 has 14 amino acids.

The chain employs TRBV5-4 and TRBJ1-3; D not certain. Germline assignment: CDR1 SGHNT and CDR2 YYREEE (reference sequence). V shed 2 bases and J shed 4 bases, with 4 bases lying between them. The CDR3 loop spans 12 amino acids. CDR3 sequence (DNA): TGTGCCAGCAGCTTAGGGGGAAACACCATATATTTT. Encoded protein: CASSLGGNTIYF.

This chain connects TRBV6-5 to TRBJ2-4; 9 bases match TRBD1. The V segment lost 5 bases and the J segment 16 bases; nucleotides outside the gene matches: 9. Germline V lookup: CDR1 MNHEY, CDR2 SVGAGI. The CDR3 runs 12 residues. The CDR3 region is CASSLPGTGFYF. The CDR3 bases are TGTGCCAGCAGTCTCCCCGGGACAGGGTTCTACTTC.

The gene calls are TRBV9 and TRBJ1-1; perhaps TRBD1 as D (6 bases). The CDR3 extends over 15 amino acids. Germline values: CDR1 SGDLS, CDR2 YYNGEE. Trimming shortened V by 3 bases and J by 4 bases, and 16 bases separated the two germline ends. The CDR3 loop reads CASSAGEGAVTEAFF. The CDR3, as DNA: TGTGCCAGCAGCGCAGGGGAGGGCGCGGTCACTGAAGCTTTCTTT.

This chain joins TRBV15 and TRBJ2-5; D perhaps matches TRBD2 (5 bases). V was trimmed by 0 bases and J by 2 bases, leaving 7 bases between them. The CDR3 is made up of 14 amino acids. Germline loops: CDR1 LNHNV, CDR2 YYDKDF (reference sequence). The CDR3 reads CATSRELGQETQYF. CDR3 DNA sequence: TGTGCCACCAGCAGAGAACTAGGGCAAGAGACCCAGTACTTC.

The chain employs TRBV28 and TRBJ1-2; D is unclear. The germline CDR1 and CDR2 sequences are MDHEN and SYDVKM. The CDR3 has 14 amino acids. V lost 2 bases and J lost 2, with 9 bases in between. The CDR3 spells CASSLNQVNYGYTF. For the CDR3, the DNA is TGTGCCAGCAGTTTAAATCAGGTGAACTATGGCTACACCTTC.

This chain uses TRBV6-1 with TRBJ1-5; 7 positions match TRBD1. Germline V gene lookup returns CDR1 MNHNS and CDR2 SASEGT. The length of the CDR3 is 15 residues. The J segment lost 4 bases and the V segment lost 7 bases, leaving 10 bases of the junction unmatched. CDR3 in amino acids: CASTWGGGGNQPQHF. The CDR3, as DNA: TGTGCCAGCACCTGGGGAGGGGGCGGGAATCAGCCCCAGCATTTT.

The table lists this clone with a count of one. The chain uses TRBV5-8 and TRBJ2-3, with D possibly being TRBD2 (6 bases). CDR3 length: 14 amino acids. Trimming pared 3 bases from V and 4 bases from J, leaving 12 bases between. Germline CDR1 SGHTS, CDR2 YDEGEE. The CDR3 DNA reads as TGTGCCAGCAGCTCCCGACTAGTGGCAGATACGCAGTATTTT. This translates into CASSSRLVADTQYF.

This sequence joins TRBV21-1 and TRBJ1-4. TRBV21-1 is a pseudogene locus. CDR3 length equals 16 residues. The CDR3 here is CASSKEGVEGSEKLFF. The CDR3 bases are TGTGCCAGCAGCAAAGAGGGAGTGGAAGGTTCAGAAAAACTGTTTTTT.

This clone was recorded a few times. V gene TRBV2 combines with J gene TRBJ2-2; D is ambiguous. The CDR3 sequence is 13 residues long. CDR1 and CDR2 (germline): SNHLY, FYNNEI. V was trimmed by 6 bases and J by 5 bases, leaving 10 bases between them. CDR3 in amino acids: CASSEVVTGELFF. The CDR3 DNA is TGTGCCAGCAGCGAGGTTGTAACCGGGGAGCTGTTTTTT.